This TCR beta chain was documented in a study of cytomegalovirus exposure and HLA in healthy donors. The PCR was carried out with 60 Vbeta primers and 13 Jbeta primers. Only in-frame clones appear in the TCRdb table, and some are missing; sequencing was by immunoSEQ multiplex PCR. Of about 110,000 clones listed, more than 65% are singletons. Germline values: CDR1 MNHEY, CDR2 SVGAGI. The CDR3 is made up of 14 amino acids. Trimming took 2 bases from V and 5 from J, leaving 12 bases between them. Sequencing was performed on PBMCs. The sequence derives from a male donor in good health and CMV-seronegative. The rearrangement joins TRBV6-5 to TRBJ2-5; a possible D gene is TRBD1 (5 bases). Written as DNA, the CDR3 is TGTGCCAGCAGTTACCCAGGTCCAGGGGAGACCCAGTACTTC. Translation: CASSYPGPGETQYF.